This is a list of T cell receptor beta chains from one sample in a study of persistence of HIV-infected CD4 T cells. The antigens of these receptors remain unknown. Profiling relied on immunoSEQ multiplex PCR, and the TCRdb table lists in-frame clones only, not all of them. The repertoire has roughly 16,000 clones, approximately 64% of them found once; the top ten carry 7% to 10%. This sample comprised CD4+ T cells sorted from PBMCs after roughly 18-hour stimulation, obtained from a patient who received antiretroviral therapy. The receptors derive from an adult woman with HIV who was CMV-seropositive. Both conserved end residues are part of each CDR3. The D gene is left open where the match is weak. The size field is filled for only some rows; it gives once, few, many or a size class.

j_gene	v_gene	d_gene	abundance	CDR3nt	CDR3aa
TRBJ1-2	TRBV29-1	-	-	TGCAGCGCCATGGACAGTTATGGCTACACCTTC	CSAMDSYGYTF
TRBJ1-6	TRBV3-1/TRBV3-2	-	-	TGTGCCAGCAGCCTGTGGACCTCGACCTCACCCCTCCACTTT	CASSLWTSTSPLHF
TRBJ1-2	TRBV4-1	-	-	TGCGCCAGCAGCCCCACAGAGGTTAACTATGGCTACACCTTC	CASSPTEVNYGYTF
TRBJ2-1	TRBV29-1	-	-	TGCAGCGTTGGGGGACCTAGGGAGCAGTTCTTC	CSVGGPREQFF
TRBJ2-7	TRBV7-3	-	few	TGTGCCAGCAGCTTAAACGGGGGAGCCTACGAGCAGTACTTC	CASSLNGGAYEQYF
TRBJ2-2	TRBV5-1	-	-	TGCGCCAGCATGGGCAGCACGAACACCGGGGAGCTGTTTTTT	CASMGSTNTGELFF
TRBJ2-3	TRBV6-4	-	medium-sized	TGTGCCAGCAGTAGAGAGGGGTTCTTATCAGATACGCAGTATTTT	CASSREGFLSDTQYF
TRBJ1-1	TRBV30	-	-	TGTGCCTGGATGGGGGTACAGAACACTGAAGCTTTCTTT	CAWMGVQNTEAFF
TRBJ2-7	TRBV2	-	-	TGTGCCAGCGCCTACCAGTACGAGCAGTACTTC	CASAYQYEQYF
TRBJ2-2	TRBV29-1	TRBD1	-	TGCAGCGGACAGGGTTTTGGCGGGGAGCTGTTTTTT	CSGQGFGGELFF
TRBJ2-4	TRBV2	TRBD2	-	TGTGCCAGCAGTAAAACGGGACTAGCTCAAAAAAACATTCAGTACTTC	CASSKTGLAQKNIQYF
TRBJ2-5	TRBV6-5	TRBD2	-	TGTGCCAGCAGGGCTAGCGGGGGCGGGGAGACCCAGTACTTC	CASRASGGGETQYF
TRBJ1-4	TRBV10-1	TRBD1	-	TGCGCCAGCAGGCACAGGGGCACTGCAACTAATGAAAAACTGTTTTTT	CASRHRGTATNEKLFF
TRBJ1-5	TRBV28	-	-	TGTGCCAGCAGTTCCGGGACCTTCGGGCCCCAGCATTTT	CASSSGTFGPQHF
TRBJ1-1	TRBV5-1	-	-	TGCGCCAGCAGCTTGTTGCCGAGCGTCGAAGCTTTCTTT	CASSLLPSVEAFF
TRBJ2-7	TRBV6-5	-	-	TGTGCCAGCAGTTACTCCGGTGTAGGGGTTTACGAGCAGTACTTC	CASSYSGVGVYEQYF
TRBJ2-5	TRBV9	-	-	TGTGCCAGCAGCGTTACGTACCAAGAGACCCAGTACTTC	CASSVTYQETQYF
TRBJ2-1	TRBV9	TRBD2	-	TGTGCCAGCAGCCAACTAGCGGGGGGCATAAATGAGCAGTTCTTC	CASSQLAGGINEQFF
TRBJ1-2	TRBV6-4	-	-	TGTGCCAGCAGTGACTCGAGTCGGAGGGGGAATGGCTACACCTTC	CASSDSSRRGNGYTF
TRBJ1-1	TRBV6-1	-	-	TGTGCCAGCAGTGAGTGGTTCAACACTGAAGCTTTCTTT	CASSEWFNTEAFF
TRBJ1-3	TRBV18	TRBD1	-	TGTGCCAGCTCACCAGGACAGGGCGGATTCTCTGGAAACACCATATATTTT	CASSPGQGGFSGNTIYF
TRBJ2-5	TRBV25-1	-	-	TGTGCCGGTTTTGTCAGAAAAGAGACCCAGTACTTC	CAGFVRKETQYF
TRBJ2-3	TRBV5-5	TRBD2	few	TGTGCCAGCAGCCAGGGACTAGCACACACAGATACGCAGTATTTT	CASSQGLAHTDTQYF
TRBJ2-5	TRBV27	-	few	TGTGCCAGCAGCGTAGGGTACAGCCGACAAGAGACCCAGTACTTC	CASSVGYSRQETQYF
TRBJ1-1	TRBV5-6	-	-	TGTGCCAGCAGCTTCCCGGGACGGATTGAAGCTTTCTTT	CASSFPGRIEAFF
TRBJ1-1	TRBV5-4	-	-	TGTGCCAGCAGCAGGCAGGATGTCACTGAAGCTTTCTTT	CASSRQDVTEAFF
TRBJ2-5	TRBV12-3/TRBV12-4	-	-	TGTGCCAGCAGTTTATGGGGACGAGAGACCCAGTACTTC	CASSLWGRETQYF
TRBJ2-1	TRBV7-9	-	-	TGTGCCAGCAGCTTGATATCCAATGAGCAGTTCTTC	CASSLISNEQFF
TRBJ1-1	TRBV7-3	-	-	TGTGCCAGCAGCTTAAGCGGAGGGGGTTTGGCTGAAGCTTTCTTT	CASSLSGGGLAEAFF
TRBJ1-1	TRBV5-6	-	-	TGTGCCAGCAGCGACTATAACACTGAAGCTTTCTTT	CASSDYNTEAFF
TRBJ2-1	TRBV7-9	TRBD1	-	TGTGCCAGCTCCCAGGACAGGGGCGATGAGCAGTTCTTC	CASSQDRGDEQFF
TRBJ2-3	TRBV30	TRBD2	-	TGTGCCTGGAGTTCCCTTCGACTAGCGGGGGGAACGAGGGCAGATACGCAGTATTTT	CAWSSLRLAGGTRADTQYF
TRBJ2-3	TRBV4-2	TRBD2	-	TGTGCCAGCAGCCAAGCCGGCAGCGGGGGGGCCGCAGATACGCAGTATTTT	CASSQAGSGGAADTQYF
TRBJ2-1	TRBV24-1	TRBD2	-	TGTGCCACCAGTGATCCTCTACCTAGCGGAAGCTCCTACAATGAGCAGTTCTTC	CATSDPLPSGSSYNEQFF
TRBJ1-5	TRBV7-3	-	-	TGTGCCAGCAGCTCCGGACAGTTCAATCAGCCCCAGCATTTT	CASSSGQFNQPQHF
TRBJ1-5	TRBV30	-	medium-sized	TGTGCCTGGAGCCCGGACGGAAATCAGCCCCAGCATTTT	CAWSPDGNQPQHF
TRBJ1-2	TRBV7-2	TRBD1	-	TGTGCCAGCAGCTTAGGGGGACAGGCGACCTATGGCTACACCTTC	CASSLGGQATYGYTF
TRBJ2-3	TRBV7-8	TRBD2	once	TGTGCCAGCAGTGCGGGGGGCCCGACAGATACGCAGTATTTT	CASSAGGPTDTQYF
TRBJ1-1	TRBV5-8	-	-	TGTGCCAGCAGCTTGGCGCGGCTGGAGGTTAACACTGAAGCTTTCTTT	CASSLARLEVNTEAFF
TRBJ2-7	TRBV5-4	-	-	TGTGCCAGCAGATTCGACAGGTACTCCTACGAGCAGTACTTC	CASRFDRYSYEQYF
TRBJ2-7	TRBV6-1	-	-	TGTGCCAGCAGTGAACTCTGGACGCAATCCTACGAGCAGTACTTC	CASSELWTQSYEQYF
TRBJ1-2	TRBV19	TRBD1	-	TGTGCCAGTAGCTCGAGAGACAGGGGGTCGGGGTACTATGGCTACACCTTC	CASSSRDRGSGYYGYTF
TRBJ1-6	TRBV7-8	TRBD1	-	TGTGCCAGCAGCTTAGACAGGGGTAATTCACCCCTCCACTTT	CASSLDRGNSPLHF
TRBJ1-6	TRBV27	TRBD1	-	TGTGCCAGCAGTTTAATCGGGGGACAGGGCTTTAATTCACCCCTCCACTTT	CASSLIGGQGFNSPLHF
TRBJ1-1	TRBV7-2	-	-	TGTGCCAGCAGCTTGACAGTGAACACTGAAGCTTTCTTT	CASSLTVNTEAFF
TRBJ2-5	TRBV12-3/TRBV12-4	-	-	TGTGCCAGCAGTTTAACTGCCGGGACCCAGTACTTC	CASSLTAGTQYF
TRBJ2-2	TRBV27	-	-	TGTGCCAGCACCCGGACAGCCGCCGAGAACACCGGGGAGCTGTTTTTT	CASTRTAAENTGELFF
TRBJ2-7	TRBV20-1	-	-	TGCAGTGCTAGTCTCGGGAACGAGCAGTACTTC	CSASLGNEQYF
TRBJ1-1	TRBV6-5	TRBD1	-	TGTGCCAGCAGTTCTTCCCGCCGACAGGGGGGAACTGAAGCTTTCTTT	CASSSSRRQGGTEAFF
TRBJ2-5	TRBV30	-	few	TGTGCCTGGGCAAGAAACGTCCAAGAGACCCAGTACTTC	CAWARNVQETQYF
TRBJ1-3	TRBV4-2	-	few	TGTGCCAGCAGCCAAGATGGCTGGATCGGAGCAAACACCATATATTTT	CASSQDGWIGANTIYF
TRBJ1-2	TRBV2	-	-	TGTGCCAGCAGTGAAGCGGGGCGGAACTATGGCTACACCTTC	CASSEAGRNYGYTF